This T cell receptor (beta chain) was obtained from a study of T cells in Graves' hyperthyroidism and ophthalmopathy. Trimming stripped 7 bases from V and 7 bases from J, with 19 bases between. CDR3 length equals 13 residues. Germline CDR1 and CDR2: SQVTM and ANQGSEA. This clonotype was picked up many times. Authors of the study amplified TCR beta CDR3 regions from RNA transcripts. HTBI primers were employed in a first-round RT-PCR of the TCR CDR3. TCRdb fed the multiplex PCR reads into MiXCR, producing one record per CDR3 protein. The sample yields hundreds of thousands of distinct CDR3 sequences, 15% to 20% seen once.

Sequencing was performed on blood. The chain is built from TRBV29-1 and TRBJ1-2, with no clear D. The TCR comes from a woman in her forties or fifties with Graves' hyperthyroidism that later progressed to Graves' ophthalmopathy. The CDR3 sequence is CSAGQRADGGYTF. In nucleotides, the CDR3 is TGCAGCGCCGGGCAGAGGGCCGACGGTGGCTACACCTTC.